This T cell receptor beta chain was sequenced during a study of OX40 agonist ivuxolimab in advanced cancers. Study-wide background: With ivuxolimab, an agonistic anti-OX40 (CD134) antibody, patients were treated. One patient with hepatocellular carcinoma and two with cutaneous melanoma, three in all, had partial responses. Mean age 60 years, range about 23 to 79; about 85% male.

With respect to this clone: The target antigen is unknown.

Germline-derived CDR1 and CDR2 are MNHEY and SMNVEV (reference sequence). The CDR3 consists of 15 residues. V lost 6 bases, J lost 3 bases, and 10 bases stayed unmatched. The repertoire was sequenced with immunoSEQ multiplex PCR; TCRdb's copy has only in-frame clones and lacks some. The data contain about 84,000 clones, around 94% of them singletons. Study-wide results and caveats: Patients who responded partially at 0.1-3.0 mg/kg showed clonal expansion ranking among the lowest.

This chain joins TRBV27 and TRBJ2-7; 8 nucleotides line up with TRBD1. The TCR originated in an adult with an advanced solid tumor such as melanoma, head and neck, liver or kidney cancer. Material: CD4+ or CD8+ T cells sorted from blood, obtained in a trial of the OX40 agonist ivuxolimab. CDR3 sequence: CASSPRTGTNYEQYF. The CDR3 DNA sequence: TGTGCCAGCAGCCCTCGGACAGGGACAAACTACGAGCAGTACTTC.